The T cell receptor (beta chain) under discussion was sequenced for a study of shared clonotypes between healthy human individuals. TCRdb keeps only in-frame clones here, not all; method: immunoSEQ multiplex PCR. The sample contains roughly 1.5 million clones, 95% to 99% of which appear only once. The sample consisted of naive CD4+ T cells sorted from blood. Subset specified: CD45RA+ positively selected. The receptor was derived from a man younger than 40 in good health.

The CDR3 DNA sequence: TGCGCCAGCAGCGGTGGGGCGCTTAACACTGAAGCTTTCTTT. Translating gives CASSGGALNTEAFF. The rearrangement links TRBV5-1 to TRBJ1-1; D may be TRBD1 (5 bases). Trimming cost V 4 bases and J 2 bases, with 12 bases left between them. This CDR3 is built from 14 residues. CDR1 is SGHRS, CDR2 YFSETQ, per germline.